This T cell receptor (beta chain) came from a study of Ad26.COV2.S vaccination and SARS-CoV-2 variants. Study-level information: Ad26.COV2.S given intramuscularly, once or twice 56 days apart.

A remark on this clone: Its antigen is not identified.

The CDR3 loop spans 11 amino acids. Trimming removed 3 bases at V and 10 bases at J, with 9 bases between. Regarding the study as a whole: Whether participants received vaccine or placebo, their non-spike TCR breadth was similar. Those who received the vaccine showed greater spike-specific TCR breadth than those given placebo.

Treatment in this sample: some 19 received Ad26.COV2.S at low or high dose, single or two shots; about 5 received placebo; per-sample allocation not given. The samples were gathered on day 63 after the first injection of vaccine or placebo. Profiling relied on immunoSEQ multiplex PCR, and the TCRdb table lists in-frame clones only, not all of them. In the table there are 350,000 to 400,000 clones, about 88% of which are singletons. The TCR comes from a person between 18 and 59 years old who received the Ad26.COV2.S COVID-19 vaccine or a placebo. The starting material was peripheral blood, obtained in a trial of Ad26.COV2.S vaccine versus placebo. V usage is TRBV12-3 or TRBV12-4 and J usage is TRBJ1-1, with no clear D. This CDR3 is CASSFKAAAFF. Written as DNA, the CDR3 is TGTGCCAGCAGTTTCAAGGCGGCAGCTTTCTTT.